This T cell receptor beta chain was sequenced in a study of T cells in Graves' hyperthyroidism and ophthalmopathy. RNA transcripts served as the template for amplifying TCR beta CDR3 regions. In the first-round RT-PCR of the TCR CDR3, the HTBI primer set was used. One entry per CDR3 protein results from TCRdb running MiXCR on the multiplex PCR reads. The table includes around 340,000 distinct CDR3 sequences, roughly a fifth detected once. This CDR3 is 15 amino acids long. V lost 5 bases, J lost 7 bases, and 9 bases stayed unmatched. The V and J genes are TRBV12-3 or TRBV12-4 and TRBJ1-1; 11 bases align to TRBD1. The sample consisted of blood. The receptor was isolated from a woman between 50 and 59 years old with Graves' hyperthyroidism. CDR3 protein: CASSLGQGATYEAFF. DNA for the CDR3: TGTGCCAGCAGTCTCGGACAGGGGGCGACTTATGAAGCTTTCTTT.